These 27 T cell receptor beta chains share one sample of origin, sequenced in a study of blood T cell repertoires in COVID-19. The assay was immunoSEQ multiplex PCR, and TCRdb's table has in-frame clones only and misses some. The sample lists some 130,000 clones; 80% to 90% were seen once. Sequenced: peripheral blood. These receptors came from a man aged 55 to 70 with COVID-19, enrolled during active disease.

The J gene is TRBJ2-3, the V gene TRBV24-1; tentative D call: TRBD1 (6 bases). Per the germline V gene, CDR1 is KGHDR and CDR2 is SFDVKD. With 7 bases removed from V and 0 bases from J, the gap between germline ends came to 13 bases. The CDR3 spans 15 residues. The CDR3 reads CATRETGTSTDTQYF. The DNA for the CDR3 is TGTGCCACCAGGGAGACAGGAACCAGCACAGATACGCAGTATTTT.

The chain is built from TRBV3-1 (or the pseudogene TRBV3-2) and TRBJ2-2, with D possibly matching TRBD2 (5 bases). The CDR3 runs 14 residues. Trimming removed 4 bases from V and 1 base from J, with 7 bases in between. Germline loops: CDR1 LGHDT, CDR2 YNNKEL (reference sequence). CDR3: CASSLDWNTGELFF. The CDR3 DNA sequence: TGTGCCAGCAGCCTGGACTGGAACACCGGGGAGCTGTTTTTT.

The chain uses TRBV9 and TRBJ1-1; 8 bases agree with TRBD1. This CDR3 spans 15 amino acids. CDR1 is SGDLS, CDR2 YYNGEE, per germline. V lost 0 bases, J lost 2 bases, and 3 bases stayed unmatched. CDR3 residues: CASSVGTGSNTEAFF. The DNA for the CDR3 is TGTGCCAGCAGCGTAGGGACAGGGAGTAACACTGAAGCTTTCTTT.

The chain is built from TRBV25-1 and TRBJ1-2; 7 bases agree with TRBD1. CDR3 length: 13 residues. V shed 4 bases, J shed 4 bases, and the junction held 3 bases outside the gene matches. Germline V CDR1 and CDR2: MGHDK, SYGVNS. The CDR3: CASSVGGGYGYTF. CDR3 nucleotide sequence: TGTGCCAGCAGTGTAGGGGGCGGCTATGGCTACACCTTC.

The V and J genes are TRBV11-2 and TRBJ2-3; tentatively, D is TRBD2 (6 bases). Germline-derived CDR1 and CDR2 are SGHAT and FQNNGV. This CDR3 spans 12 amino acids. V lost 3 bases, J lost 5 bases, and 6 bases lay in between. The CDR3 DNA reads as TGTGCCAGCAGCTTCGGGGGAGATACGCAGTATTTT. This gives the protein CASSFGGDTQYF.

The chain joins TRBV12-3 or TRBV12-4 to TRBJ2-7; tentatively, D is TRBD2 (5 bases). V shed 7 bases and J shed 2 bases, with 12 bases lying between them. This CDR3 is 13 amino acids long. CDR3 in amino acids: CASNIFGTYEQYF. The CDR3 DNA sequence: TGTGCCAGCAATATCTTCGGGACCTACGAGCAGTACTTC.

The chain uses TRBV7-9 and TRBJ1-6; maybe TRBD1 (5 bases). CDR1 SEHNR and CDR2 FQNEAQ come from the germline V gene (reference sequence). This CDR3 has 14 residues. V dropped 1 base and J dropped 10 bases, with 11 bases sitting between them. The CDR3 sequence is CASSLVGGESPLHF. The CDR3 DNA reads as TGTGCCAGCAGCTTAGTGGGGGGGGAATCACCCCTCCACTTT.

The chain joins TRBV11-2 to TRBJ1-1; D ambiguous. The CDR3 runs to 13 residues. CDR1 is SGHAT, CDR2 FQNNGV, per germline. V was shortened by 3 bases and J by 1 base, with 6 bases between the two germline ends. CDR3 residues: CASSFGRNTEAFF. CDR3 bases: TGTGCCAGCAGCTTCGGTCGGAACACTGAAGCTTTCTTT.

The J gene is TRBJ2-5, the V gene TRBV5-1, with 13 positions matching TRBD2. The V segment lost 4 bases and the J segment 4 bases; nucleotides outside the gene matches: 7. Germline-derived CDR1 and CDR2 are SGHRS and YFSETQ. The CDR3 sequence is 16 residues long. The CDR3 nucleotides read TGCGCCAGCAGCCGCGGACTAGCGGGGGCGAGAGAGACCCAGTACTTC. Its translation: CASSRGLAGARETQYF.

The J gene is TRBJ2-7, the V gene TRBV19; 9 nucleotides line up with TRBD2. CDR1 and CDR2 from the germline V gene are LNHDA and SQIVND (reference sequence). The V gene end was trimmed by 6 bases and the J gene end by 1 base; junction bases not matched to a gene: 13. The CDR3 is made up of 17 amino acids. The chain's CDR3 is CASSGTSRRMGSYEQYF. The DNA for the CDR3 is TGTGCCAGTAGCGGGACTAGCAGGCGGATGGGGTCCTACGAGCAGTACTTC. Filled out from reference TRBV19 and TRBJ2-7, the complete variable domain reads DGGITQSPKYLFRKEGQNVTLSCEQNLNHDAMYWYRQDPGQGLRLIYYSQIVNDFQKGDIAEGYSVSREKKESFPLTVTSAQKNPTAFYLCASSGTSRRMGSYEQYFGPGTRLTVT.

In its sample, this clone was seen a few times. This chain links TRBV18 with TRBJ1-1; 10 positions match TRBD1. V was pared by 6 bases and J by 0 bases, with 4 bases of the junction left unmatched. CDR1 is KGHSH, CDR2 LQKENI, per germline. This CDR3 spans 15 amino acids. The chain's CDR3 is CASSRDRGMNTEAFF. As DNA, the CDR3 is TGTGCCAGCTCCCGGGACAGGGGAATGAACACTGAAGCTTTCTTT.

The V and J genes are TRBV28 and TRBJ1-4; D gene ambiguous. V was clipped by 6 bases and J by 0 bases, with 11 bases between them. The CDR3 totals 15 residues. Germline CDR1 reads MDHEN; CDR2 reads SYDVKM. The CDR3 DNA follows: TGTGCCAGCAGCCCCCAGGATGCAACTAATGAAAAACTGTTTTTT. Its translation: CASSPQDATNEKLFF. The variable domain in full, completed from reference TRBV28 and TRBJ1-4, reads DVKVTQSSRYLVKRTGEKVFLECVQDMDHENMFWYRQDPGLGLRLIYFSYDVKMKEKGDIPEGYSVSREKKERFSLILESASTNQTSMYLCASSPQDATNEKLFFGSGTQLSVL.

V and J are TRBV7-9 and TRBJ1-2, with a tentative D call TRBD1 (6 bases). Germline CDR1 is SEHNR and CDR2 is FQNEAQ (reference sequence). Trimming stripped 5 bases from V and 7 bases from J, with 11 bases between. This CDR3 spans 12 amino acids. The chain's CDR3 is CASSQTGFGYTF. CDR3 DNA: TGTGCCAGCAGCCAGACAGGATTTGGCTACACCTTC. Full variable domain (rest looked up from reference TRBV7-9 and TRBJ1-2): DTGVSQNPRHKITKRGQNVTFRCDPISEHNRLYWYRQTLGQGPEFLTYFQNEAQLEKSRLLSDRFSAERPKGSFSTLEIQRTEQGDSAMYLCASSQTGFGYTFGSGTRLTVV.

The table lists this clone with a count of one. V usage is TRBV2 and J usage is TRBJ1-1; 8 bases map to TRBD1. This CDR3 contains 15 residues. After removal of 8 bases from V and 1 base from J, the junction contained 9 bases not matched to a gene. Germline values: CDR1 SNHLY, CDR2 FYNNEI. As DNA, the CDR3 is TGTGCCAGCTTTCGACAGGGGAGCCCGAACACTGAAGCTTTCTTT. Amino acids: CASFRQGSPNTEAFF.

This clone was recorded once. CDR3 sequence (DNA): TGTGCCAGCTCTCCAGTTCTTAATGAAAAACTGTTTTTT. This sequence encodes CASSPVLNEKLFF. The rearrangement uses TRBV6-5 and TRBJ1-4; D gene ambiguous. V lost 8 bases and J 4 bases, leaving 11 bases between the germline ends. The CDR3 has 13 amino acids. From germline, CDR1 is MNHEY and CDR2 SVGAGI.

The chain combines TRBV29-1 with TRBJ2-5; no reliable D call. Trimming shortened V by 3 bases and J by 2 bases, and 7 bases separated the two germline ends. CDR3 size: 12 residues. The germline V gene has CDR1 SQVTM and CDR2 ANQGSEA. DNA for the CDR3: TGCAGCGTTGAGCCTCAGCAAGAGACCCAGTACTTC. Its protein product is CSVEPQQETQYF.

The chain recombines TRBV5-1 with TRBJ1-6, with D possibly being TRBD1 (6 bases). Germline V lookup: CDR1 SGHRS, CDR2 YFSETQ. Trimming pared 4 bases from V and 10 bases from J, leaving 18 bases between. The CDR3 totals 15 residues. CDR3 DNA sequence: TGCGCCAGCAGCCGAGAAGGAGTAGGGGGATCACCCCTCCACTTT. It translates to CASSREGVGGSPLHF.

This chain uses TRBV18 with TRBJ1-1; the D is unclear. CDR3 length equals 15 residues. V was clipped by 3 bases and J by 3 bases, with 14 bases between them. Germline V gene lookup returns CDR1 KGHSH and CDR2 LQKENI. CDR3 sequence: CASSPAQAAYTEAFF. As DNA, the CDR3 is TGTGCCAGCTCACCGGCGCAGGCAGCCTACACTGAAGCTTTCTTT.

The chain employs TRBV4-1 and TRBJ2-7; D possibly corresponds to TRBD2 (6 bases). V was clipped by 3 bases and J by 2 bases, with 14 bases between them. CDR1 MGHRA and CDR2 YSYEKL come from the germline V gene. This CDR3 spans 15 amino acids. The CDR3 is CASSHNIAETYEQYF. CDR3 nucleotide sequence: TGCGCCAGCAGCCATAATATAGCGGAAACCTACGAGCAGTACTTC.

The table lists this clone with a few counts. V usage is TRBV6-6 and J usage is TRBJ2-3, with D possibly TRBD2 on 7 matching bases. The CDR3 has 15 amino acids. V was trimmed by 5 bases and J by 1 base, leaving 13 bases between them. Germline assignment: CDR1 MNHNY and CDR2 SVGAGI (reference sequence). CDR3 sequence reads: CASSRGGPGTDTQYF. The CDR3 DNA sequence: TGTGCCAGCAGTAGGGGGGGCCCTGGCACAGATACGCAGTATTTT.

This clone was observed a single time. The rearrangement joins TRBV19 to TRBJ1-1; TRBD1 matches 7 bases. Germline V gene data show CDR1 as LNHDA and CDR2 as SQIVND (reference sequence). With V trimmed by 9 bases and J by 1 base, 8 bases remained unmatched. The CDR3 has 14 residues. The CDR3: CASRQGEKNTEAFF. In DNA form, the CDR3 reads TGTGCCAGCCGTCAGGGGGAGAAGAACACTGAAGCTTTCTTT.

The sample holds one count of this clone. The rearrangement uses TRBV14 and TRBJ2-3, with D possibly matching TRBD1 (6 bases). CDR3 length: 16 amino acids. Trimming left V 1 base short and J 4 bases short, with 15 bases between. CDR1 SGHDN and CDR2 FVKESK come from the germline V gene. The CDR3 nucleotides are TGTGCCAGCAGCCAAGGGGGGCAGTACGACCCAGATACGCAGTATTTT. Its translation: CASSQGGQYDPDTQYF. The variable domain in full, with the rest retrieved from reference TRBV14 and TRBJ2-3, is EAGVTQFPSHSVIEKGQTVTLRCDPISGHDNLYWYRRVMGKEIKFLLHFVKESKQDESGMPNNRFLAERTGGTYSTLKVQPAELEDSGVYFCASSQGGQYDPDTQYFGPGTRLTVL.

The chain recombines TRBV13 with TRBJ1-6; 9 nucleotides line up with TRBD1. Germline values: CDR1 PRHDT, CDR2 FYEKMQ (reference sequence). With 3 bases clipped from V and 7 bases from J, the junction kept 1 base outside the gene matches. There are 14 residues in the CDR3. CDR3 in amino acids: CASSLGQGNSPLHF. In DNA form, the CDR3 reads TGTGCCAGCAGCTTGGGACAGGGCAATTCACCCCTCCACTTT.

This clone is classed as medium-sized. This chain links TRBV7-2 with TRBJ1-2; TRBD1 is a possible D gene (5 bases). The CDR3 is made up of 15 amino acids. V was clipped by 0 bases and J by 4 bases, with 12 bases between them. Germline CDR1 reads SGHTA; CDR2 reads FQGNSA. CDR3 amino acids: CASSLAMGGGYGYTF. As DNA, the CDR3 is TGTGCCAGCAGCTTAGCCATGGGGGGAGGCTATGGCTACACCTTC.

The genes are TRBV28 and TRBJ1-3, with D possibly TRBD1 on 5 matching bases. The V end was cut by 5 bases, the J end by 7 bases, with 12 bases between. CDR3 length: 13 amino acids. Germline lookup yields CDR1 MDHEN and CDR2 SYDVKM. CDR3 DNA sequence: TGTGCCAGCAGTCTCGAGGCAGGGAACACCATATATTTT. Residues: CASSLEAGNTIYF.

This clone was seen just once. The rearrangement joins TRBV9 to TRBJ1-5; D gene ambiguous. V dropped 0 bases and J dropped 2 bases, with 9 bases sitting between them. CDR3 size: 15 residues. CDR1 is SGDLS and CDR2 is YYNGEE in the germline V gene. As DNA, the CDR3 is TGTGCCAGCAGCGTAGGGGAGGGTGGCAATCAGCCCCAGCATTTT. Amino acids: CASSVGEGGNQPQHF.

The chain employs TRBV10-1 and TRBJ1-5, with 7 bases aligning to TRBD1. CDR3 length: 14 residues. V shed 6 bases and J 3 bases; nucleotides not matched to a gene: 5. Germline CDR1 and CDR2: WNHNN and SYGVQD (reference sequence). CDR3 bases: TGCGCCAGCAGACAGCAGGGGGTCAATCAGCCCCAGCATTTT. This translates into CASRQQGVNQPQHF.